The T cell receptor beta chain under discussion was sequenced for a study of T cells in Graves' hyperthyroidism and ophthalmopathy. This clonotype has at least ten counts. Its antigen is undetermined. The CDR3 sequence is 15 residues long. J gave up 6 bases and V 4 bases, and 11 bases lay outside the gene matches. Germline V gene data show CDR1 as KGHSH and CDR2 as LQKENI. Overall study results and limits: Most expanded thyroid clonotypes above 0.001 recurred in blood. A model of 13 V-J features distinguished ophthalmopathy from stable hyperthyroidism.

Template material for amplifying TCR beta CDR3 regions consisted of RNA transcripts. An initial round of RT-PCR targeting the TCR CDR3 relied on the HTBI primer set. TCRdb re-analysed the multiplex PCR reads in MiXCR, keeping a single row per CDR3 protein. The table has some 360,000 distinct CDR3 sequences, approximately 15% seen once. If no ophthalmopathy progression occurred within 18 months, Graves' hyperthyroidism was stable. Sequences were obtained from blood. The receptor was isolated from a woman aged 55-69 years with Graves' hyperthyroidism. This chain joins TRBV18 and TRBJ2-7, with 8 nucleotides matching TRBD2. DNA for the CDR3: TGTGCCAGCTCACAAAGGCCAAGCGGGAGCGGCGAGCAGTACTTC. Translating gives CASSQRPSGSGEQYF.